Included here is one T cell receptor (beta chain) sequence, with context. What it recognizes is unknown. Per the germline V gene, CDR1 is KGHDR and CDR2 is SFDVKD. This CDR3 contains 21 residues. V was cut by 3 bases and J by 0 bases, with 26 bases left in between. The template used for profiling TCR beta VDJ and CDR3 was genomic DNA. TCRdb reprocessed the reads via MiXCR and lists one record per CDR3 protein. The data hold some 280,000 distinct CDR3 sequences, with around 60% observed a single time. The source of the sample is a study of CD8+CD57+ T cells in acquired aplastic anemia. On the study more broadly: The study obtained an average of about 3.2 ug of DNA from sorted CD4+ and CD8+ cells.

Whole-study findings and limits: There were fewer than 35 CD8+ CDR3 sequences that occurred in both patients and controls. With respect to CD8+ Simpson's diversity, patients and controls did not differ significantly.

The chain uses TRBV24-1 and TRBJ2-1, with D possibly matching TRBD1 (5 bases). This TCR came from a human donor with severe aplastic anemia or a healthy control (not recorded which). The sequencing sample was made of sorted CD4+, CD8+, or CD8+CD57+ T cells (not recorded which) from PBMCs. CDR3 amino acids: CATSDPPGRTQSDSSYNEQFF. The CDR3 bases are TGTGCCACCAGTGATCCCCCCGGAAGAACCCAAAGCGACAGCTCCTACAATGAGCAGTTCTTC.